The present T cell receptor beta chain was sequenced within a study of blood T cell repertoires in COVID-19. At the level of the study: The study drew acute and convalescent COVID-19 samples from the United States, Italy and Spain. The analysed material was cDNA or gDNA that came from T cells, B-cell-depleted T cells, or PBMCs.

In this sample, this clone turned up a few times. Trimming shortened V by 2 bases and J by 4 bases, and 11 bases separated the two germline ends. Germline-derived CDR1 and CDR2 are MNHNS and SASEGT. The CDR3 loop spans 15 amino acids. Per the original data handling: Using reference gene primer amplification, nucleated cell counts were estimated. TCRdb keeps only in-frame clones here, not all; method: immunoSEQ multiplex PCR. The V and J calls and the clone size are those of that table, but D and trimming were determined from the DNA. The sample consists of a few hundred thousand clones, around 89% of them appearing once. All enrollees were roughly 18 to 89 years old and from about 25 US areas.

This TCR came from a woman aged 18-29 years who had recovered from COVID-19. The chain links TRBV6-1 to TRBJ1-4; D not certain. The material sequenced was PBMCs or T cells enriched from blood (not recorded which). The CDR3 DNA sequence: TGTGCCAGCAGTGAATTCTCCAGGATTAATGAAAAACTGTTTTTT. Its translation is CASSEFSRINEKLFF.